The 32 T cell receptor beta chains reported below all come from one sample, sequenced in a study of T cells in localized non-small cell lung cancer. Measured with immunoSEQ multiplex PCR; TCRdb has only the in-frame clones, and not every one. The sample comprises some 24,000 clones, around 90% of which are singletons, and 2.5% to 3% rests with the top ten. This material consisted of peripheral blood, taken before any cancer treatment. These receptors all stem from a woman aged 35-70 years with stage I lung adenocarcinoma.

The chain has TRBV27 and TRBJ1-2, with a weak D call TRBD1 (6 bases). Per the germline V gene, CDR1 is MNHEY and CDR2 is SMNVEV (reference sequence). V lost 4 bases to trimming and J lost 2 bases, with 14 bases between them. This CDR3 is built from 15 residues. The CDR3 here is CASSSGHPRNYGYTF. CDR3 bases: TGTGCCAGCAGTTCGGGACACCCGAGGAACTATGGCTACACCTTC.

The rearrangement uses TRBV4-1 and TRBJ2-2; no definite D call. Germline lookup yields CDR1 MGHRA and CDR2 YSYEKL. V dropped 4 bases and J dropped 7 bases, with 16 bases sitting between them. The CDR3 totals 15 residues. CDR3 nucleotide sequence: TGCGCCAGCAGCCCCACACCAAGGGAAGGCGGGGAGCTGTTTTTT. It encodes CASSPTPREGGELFF.

Comments on this clone: Since the CDR3 does not end with the conserved phenylalanine or tryptophan, this likely comes from a read error. V usage is TRBV7-3 and J usage is TRBJ2-3; D gene ambiguous. The length of the CDR3 is 13 residues. Germline CDR1 is SGHTA and CDR2 is FQGTGA. V was trimmed by 2 bases and J by 2 bases, leaving 5 bases between them. The CDR3 nucleotides read TGTGCCAGCAGCTTAGACTTCACAGATACGCAGTATTTG. Residues: CASSLDFTDTQYL.

The chain carries TRBV5-6 and TRBJ1-2; D ambiguous. The CDR3 covers 14 residues. V lost 3 bases and J 4 bases, leaving 13 bases between the germline ends. Looked up from germline, CDR1 is SGHDT and CDR2 is YYEEEE. CDR3 sequence (DNA): TGTGCCAGCAGCTCTTATCTACTCGCCTATGGCTACACCTTC. It is translated as CASSSYLLAYGYTF. The complete variable domain, with remaining parts taken from reference TRBV5-6 and TRBJ1-2, reads DAGVTQSPTHLIKTRGQQVTLRCSPKSGHDTVSWYQQALGQGPQFIFQYYEEEERQRGNFPDRFSGHQFPNYSSELNVNALLLGDSALYLCASSSYLLAYGYTFGSGTRLTVV.

J is TRBJ2-7 and V is TRBV10-3, with TRBD1 matching over 10 bases. The germline V gene encodes CDR1 ENHRY and CDR2 SYGVKD. J lost 3 bases, V lost 4 bases, and 3 bases had no gene match. The CDR3 spans 14 residues. The CDR3 spells CAISVGQGVYEQYF. CDR3 DNA: TGTGCCATCAGTGTAGGACAGGGGGTCTACGAGCAGTACTTC.

The chain combines TRBV9 with TRBJ2-1; no firm D call. The CDR3 covers 12 residues. Germline lookup yields CDR1 SGDLS and CDR2 YYNGEE. V lost 4 bases to trimming and J lost 9 bases, with 11 bases between them. The CDR3 region is CASSPTKGEQFF. The CDR3, as DNA: TGTGCCAGCAGCCCTACGAAGGGTGAGCAGTTCTTC.

The rearrangement joins TRBV7-2 to TRBJ2-7; no clear D gene. Between the trimmed V and J ends, which lost 2 bases and 7 bases, there was a span of 9 bases. Germline values: CDR1 SGHTA, CDR2 FQGNSA. The CDR3 has 12 residues. This CDR3 is CASSLRAQEQYF. The CDR3 nucleotides read TGTGCCAGCAGCTTAAGGGCGCAGGAGCAGTACTTC.

This clone was observed a single time. The chain has TRBV4-1 and TRBJ2-7, with D hard to call. The V gene lost 0 bases and the J gene lost 3 bases, with 15 bases spanning the gap. The CDR3 totals 16 residues. Germline assignment: CDR1 MGHRA and CDR2 YSYEKL. The CDR3 protein is CASSQEAQAMLYEQYF. The CDR3 DNA sequence: TGCGCCAGCAGCCAAGAAGCCCAGGCTATGCTCTACGAGCAGTACTTC.

The J gene is TRBJ2-7, the V gene TRBV6-5; TRBD2 matches at 8 bases. J gave up 3 bases and V 0 bases, and 4 bases lay outside the gene matches. This CDR3 is 15 amino acids long. CDR1 MNHEY and CDR2 SVGAGI come from the germline V gene. This chain's CDR3 is CASSYSASGYYEQYF. CDR3 coding DNA: TGTGCCAGCAGTTACTCTGCTAGCGGGTACTACGAGCAGTACTTC.

This chain uses TRBV7-2 with TRBJ2-3; unclear D gene. Germline V CDR1 and CDR2: SGHTA, FQGNSA. V lost 3 bases and J 5 bases, leaving 12 bases between the germline ends. CDR3 length: 14 residues. This chain's CDR3 is CASSLEPGKDTQYF. As DNA, the CDR3 is TGTGCCAGCAGCTTGGAACCTGGGAAAGATACGCAGTATTTT.

The sample holds one count of this clone. The rearrangement joins TRBV12-5 to TRBJ2-3, with 12 bases that match TRBD2. In germline, CDR1 is LGHNT, CDR2 FRNRAP. CDR3 length: 17 amino acids. V trimming: 2 bases; J trimming: 5 bases; junction bases outside the gene matches: 8. CDR3 protein: CASGLFSASGRGDTQYF. CDR3 DNA: TGTGCTAGTGGTTTGTTCTCCGCTAGCGGGAGGGGAGATACGCAGTATTTT.

This clone was observed a single time. The chain employs TRBV28 and TRBJ2-7; 10 bases align to TRBD2. From germline, CDR1 is MDHEN and CDR2 SYDVKM. The CDR3 is made up of 14 amino acids. With 7 bases clipped from V and 3 bases from J, the junction kept 6 bases outside the gene matches. The CDR3 DNA reads as TGTGCCAGCATATGGGCTAGCGGGGGCTACGAGCAGTACTTC. It is translated as CASIWASGGYEQYF.

V usage is TRBV4-2 and J usage is TRBJ2-7; the match to TRBD1 covers 7 bases. The J segment lost 1 base and the V segment lost 0 bases, leaving 12 bases of the junction unmatched. Germline V lookup: CDR1 LGHNA, CDR2 YNFKEQ. The CDR3 is 18 amino acids. CDR3 DNA: TGTGCCAGCAGCCAAGATAATACACCGGGACAGAGATCCTACGAGCAGTACTTC. It codes for CASSQDNTPGQRSYEQYF.

The genes are TRBV7-8 and TRBJ2-5, with 7 nucleotides matching TRBD2. The CDR3 has 14 amino acids. Germline V gene sequence: CDR1 SGHVS, CDR2 FQNEAQ. Unmatched junction bases numbered 4, after V lost 3 bases and J lost 3 bases. The CDR3 DNA reads TGTGCCAGCAGCTTGCGGGGGAACAAAGAGACCCAGTACTTC. Its translation is CASSLRGNKETQYF.

The chain uses TRBV6-6 and TRBJ2-7; D assignment may be TRBD1 or TRBD2 (5 bases each). The CDR3 contains 13 residues. Germline V gene lookup returns CDR1 MNHNY and CDR2 SVGAGI (reference sequence). V lost 4 bases, J lost 2 bases, and 9 bases lay in between. The CDR3 region has the DNA TGTGCCAGCAGTTCCGGGACCCCCTACGAGCAGTACTTC. Its translation is CASSSGTPYEQYF.

V is TRBV9 and J is TRBJ2-5; either TRBD1 or TRBD2 may supply D (5 bases each). Trimming pared 0 bases from V and 3 bases from J, leaving 12 bases between. The germline V gene has CDR1 SGDLS and CDR2 YYNGEE. The CDR3 contains 15 residues. The DNA of the CDR3 is TGTGCCAGCAGCGTAGGGCTTTTGGGGGAAGAGACCCAGTACTTC. This encodes CASSVGLLGEETQYF.

V gene TRBV6-5 combines with J gene TRBJ2-7, with 9 bases matching TRBD2. J lost 5 bases, V lost 1 base, and 6 bases had no gene match. CDR3 length: 15 amino acids. The germline V gene encodes CDR1 MNHEY and CDR2 SVGAGI. CDR3 region: CASSYYAGGADEQYF. The DNA for the CDR3 is TGTGCCAGCAGTTACTATGCGGGAGGGGCGGACGAGCAGTACTTC.

The chain recombines TRBV28 with TRBJ1-1; 9 bases map to TRBD1. The CDR3 spans 14 residues. CDR1 MDHEN and CDR2 SYDVKM come from the germline V gene. V lost 7 bases, J lost 8 bases, and 11 bases stayed unmatched. The CDR3 protein is CASTSGTGMREAFF. For the CDR3, the DNA is TGTGCCAGCACCTCCGGGACAGGGATGAGGGAAGCTTTCTTT.

The chain uses TRBV7-2 and TRBJ2-7; D is uncertain. Germline-derived CDR1 and CDR2 are SGHTA and FQGNSA. V gave up 5 bases and J gave up 3 bases, with 8 bases separating them. The CDR3 is 12 residues long. CDR3: CASSPTLYEQYF. The CDR3 DNA sequence: TGTGCCAGCAGCCCCACTCTCTACGAGCAGTACTTC.

This clone was seen a few times. DNA for the CDR3: TGCGCCAGCAGCTTTGAGGGGGCCTGGCAAGAGACCCAGTACTTC. Translation gives CASSFEGAWQETQYF. The J gene is TRBJ2-5, the V gene TRBV5-1, with TRBD1 matching 7 bases. Losses at the gene ends were 2 bases for V and 2 bases for J; bases not matched to a gene: 6. This CDR3 region has 15 residues. The germline gives CDR1 SGHRS, CDR2 YFSETQ.

J is TRBJ2-7 and V is TRBV4-1; D might be TRBD1 (5 bases). Trimming removed 4 bases from V and 3 bases from J, with 19 bases in between. The CDR3 spans 16 residues. Per the germline V gene, CDR1 is MGHRA and CDR2 is YSYEKL. The CDR3 region has the DNA TGCGCCAGCAGCCCGTGGGCAGGGCCCACGGGCTACGAGCAGTACTTC. Protein: CASSPWAGPTGYEQYF.

The chain couples TRBV7-9 to TRBJ2-1; 8 bases are a match to TRBD1. The junction had 6 bases not matched to a gene; V was cut back by 4 bases and J by 4 bases. CDR3 length equals 15 residues. Germline assignment: CDR1 SEHNR and CDR2 FQNEAQ (reference sequence). The CDR3 DNA sequence: TGTGCCAGCAGCTGGACAGGGTCGTCTTACAATGAGCAGTTCTTC. This encodes CASSWTGSSYNEQFF.

The V call is TRBV28, the J call TRBJ2-1, with TRBD2 identical over 12 bases. CDR3 length: 14 amino acids. Germline CDR1 MDHEN, CDR2 SYDVKM. Trimming at V came to 4 bases and at J to 12 bases, leaving 7 bases not matched to a gene. For the CDR3, the DNA is TGTGCCAGCAGTTCCCTGACTAGCGGGAGTCCGCAGTTCTTC. Translation gives CASSSLTSGSPQFF.

The chain joins TRBV6-4 to TRBJ1-3; D might be TRBD1 (6 bases). In germline, CDR1 is MRHNA, CDR2 SNTAGT. V was shortened by 8 bases and J by 0 bases, with 8 bases between the two germline ends. The CDR3 totals 13 residues. CDR3 amino acids: CASLDSSGNTIYF. CDR3 nucleotides: TGTGCCAGCTTGGACAGCTCTGGAAACACCATATATTTT.

The V call is TRBV19, the J call TRBJ1-2; no clear D. Trimming stripped 8 bases from V and 4 bases from J, with 14 bases between. The CDR3 is 13 amino acids. Germline loops: CDR1 LNHDA, CDR2 SQIVND (reference sequence). The CDR3 sequence is CASRMSQPYGYTF. The CDR3 DNA sequence: TGTGCCAGTCGGATGTCCCAACCCTATGGCTACACCTTC.

This clone was counted between two and nine times. V is TRBV29-1 and J is TRBJ2-1, with 7 bases aligning to TRBD2. Losses at the gene ends were 5 bases for V and 3 bases for J; bases not matched to a gene: 4. The CDR3 is 13 amino acids. Germline V gene lookup returns CDR1 SQVTM and CDR2 ANQGSEA. CDR3 bases: TGCAGCGTTACGGCTAGCGGCTACAATGAGCAGTTCTTC. Its protein is CSVTASGYNEQFF.

The V gene is TRBV15, the J gene TRBJ2-7; weak D call: TRBD1 (5 bases). CDR1 LNHNV and CDR2 YYDKDF come from the germline V gene (reference sequence). There are 12 residues in the CDR3. V was shortened by 4 bases and J by 7 bases, with 11 bases between the two germline ends. CDR3 in DNA: TGTGCCACCAGCATAAGATCAGGGGAGCAGTACTTC. Translating it yields CATSIRSGEQYF.

This clone came up a few times. V is TRBV5-1 and J is TRBJ2-5; D remains unclear. Germline V gene data show CDR1 as SGHRS and CDR2 as YFSETQ. The CDR3 sequence is 15 residues long. V was clipped by 2 bases and J by 1 base, with 12 bases between them. DNA for the CDR3: TGCGCCAGCAGCTTCGCCGATCCGTCCCAAGAGACCCAGTACTTC. As protein: CASSFADPSQETQYF. The variable domain in full, completed from reference TRBV5-1 and TRBJ2-5, reads KAGVTQTPRYLIKTRGQQVTLSCSPISGHRSVSWYQQTPGQGLQFLFEYFSETQRNKGNFPGRFSGRQFSNSRSEMNVSTLELGDSALYLCASSFADPSQETQYFGPGTRLLVL.

The chain employs TRBV21-1 and TRBJ2-6; the table's TRBD1 call for D was not verified on the DNA. TRBV21-1 is classified as a pseudogene. The CDR3 spans 18 residues. As DNA, the CDR3 is TGTGCCAGCACCTCAAGGACAGACGAATCCTCTGGGGCCAACGTCCTGACTTTC. Its protein product is CASTSRTDESSGANVLTF.

The rearrangement uses TRBV11-2 and TRBJ2-1, with D maybe TRBD2 (5 bases). V was cut by 6 bases and J by 5 bases, with 17 bases left in between. Germline V gives CDR1 SGHAT, CDR2 FQNNGV. CDR3 length: 15 amino acids. CDR3: CASSPTSRANNEQFF. The DNA for the CDR3 is TGTGCCAGCAGTCCTACTAGTCGAGCAAACAATGAGCAGTTCTTC.

The J gene is TRBJ2-3, the V gene TRBV2, with TRBD2 identical over 9 bases. V shed 6 bases, J shed 5 bases, and the junction held 9 bases outside the gene matches. This CDR3 is 15 amino acids long. Germline-derived CDR1 and CDR2 are SNHLY and FYNNEI. This chain's CDR3 is CASSPTSGSGDTQYF. For the CDR3, the DNA is TGTGCCAGCAGCCCTACTAGCGGGTCAGGAGATACGCAGTATTTT.

V and J are TRBV29-1 and TRBJ1-2, with TRBD1 matching 8 bases. Per the germline V gene, CDR1 is SQVTM and CDR2 is ANQGSEA. The V gene end was trimmed by 4 bases and the J gene end by 2 bases; junction bases not matched to a gene: 3. The CDR3 sequence is 13 residues long. CDR3 coding DNA: TGCAGCGTTGTCCGACAGGGGAACTATGGCTACACCTTC. This gives the protein CSVVRQGNYGYTF.